This T cell receptor beta chain originates from a study of blood T cell repertoires in COVID-19. Background on the study: The United States, Italy and Spain provided the acute and convalescent COVID-19 samples. PBMCs, B-cell-depleted T cells, or T cells provided the cDNA or gDNA that made up the material.

As processed by the authors: Amplification from reference gene primers served as the basis for estimated nucleated cell counts. The table came from immunoSEQ multiplex PCR; TCRdb's copy has only in-frame clones and leaves some out. V, J and clone size derive from that table, while D and trimming were established from the DNA sequence. The sample contains approximately 270,000 clones, about 80% of which appear only once. The junction had 8 bases not matched to a gene; V was cut back by 3 bases and J by 2 bases. Germline values: CDR1 SGHRS, CDR2 YFSETQ. This CDR3 has 16 amino acids. This chain joins TRBV5-1 and TRBJ2-3; 8 bases align to TRBD1. The sequencing input was peripheral blood. This sequence was found in an older man with acute or convalescent COVID-19. The CDR3 sequence is CASSSARGPLTDTQYF. The CDR3 DNA reads as TGCGCCAGCAGCTCGGCCAGGGGGCCTCTCACAGATACGCAGTATTTT.